This is a list of T cell receptor beta chains from one sample in a study of Tregs in tolerant kidney transplant recipients. This table comes from immunoSEQ multiplex PCR, and its TCRdb copy is limited to in-frame clones, with some not included. The sample includes around 50,000 clones, about 86% of them seen just once. Sequenced: CD4+ T cells from blood. These receptors came from a human donor in good health. Both conserved end residues are part of each CDR3. The order of the fields is J gene, CDR3 length, V gene, D gene, clone size, CDR3 protein, CDR3 DNA. D genes are given only for firm matches. Clone size is stated in some rows and not others, as once, few, many or a class when expanded.

j_gene: TRBJ1-1; len: 14; v_gene: TRBV5-1; d_gene: -; abundance: -; CDR3aa: CASSLQVSNTEAFF; CDR3nt: TGCGCCAGCAGTCTACAGGTCTCGAACACTGAAGCTTTCTTT
j_gene: TRBJ2-3; len: 15; v_gene: TRBV10-3; d_gene: TRBD1; abundance: -; CDR3aa: CAISLGQVETDTQYF; CDR3nt: TGTGCCATTTCCCTCGGACAGGTGGAAACAGATACGCAGTATTTT
j_gene: TRBJ1-2; len: 13; v_gene: TRBV7-6; d_gene: -; abundance: -; CDR3aa: CASSLRQGVGYTF; CDR3nt: TGTGCCAGCAGCTTACGGCAGGGTGTGGGCTACACCTTC
j_gene: TRBJ1-1; len: 12; v_gene: TRBV5-1; d_gene: -; abundance: -; CDR3aa: CASSGGYTEAFF; CDR3nt: TGCGCCAGCAGCGGCGGTTACACTGAAGCTTTCTTT
j_gene: TRBJ1-2; len: 13; v_gene: TRBV27; d_gene: TRBD1; abundance: -; CDR3aa: CASSEGTDYGYTF; CDR3nt: TGTGCCAGCAGTGAAGGGACAGACTATGGCTACACCTTC
j_gene: TRBJ1-1; len: 17; v_gene: TRBV7-6; d_gene: -; abundance: once; CDR3aa: CASSLVYRGRVNTEAFF; CDR3nt: TGTGCCAGCAGCTTAGTTTACCGGGGCAGGGTGAACACTGAAGCTTTCTTT
j_gene: TRBJ1-4; len: 17; v_gene: TRBV7-9; d_gene: TRBD1; abundance: -; CDR3aa: CASSSQRQGGTNEKLFF; CDR3nt: TGTGCCAGCAGCTCACAACGACAGGGTGGCACTAATGAAAAACTGTTTTTT
j_gene: TRBJ2-2; len: 14; v_gene: TRBV5-1; d_gene: -; abundance: -; CDR3aa: CASSFWTPSGELFF; CDR3nt: TGCGCCAGCAGCTTCTGGACACCATCCGGGGAGCTGTTTTTT
j_gene: TRBJ1-4; len: 15; v_gene: TRBV7-8; d_gene: -; abundance: -; CDR3aa: CASMAGIEGNEKLFF; CDR3nt: TGTGCCAGCATGGCAGGGATTGAAGGCAATGAAAAACTGTTTTTT
j_gene: TRBJ1-2; len: 13; v_gene: TRBV18; d_gene: -; abundance: -; CDR3aa: CASSPMGARGYTF; CDR3nt: TGTGCCAGCTCACCTATGGGAGCCCGTGGCTACACCTTC
j_gene: TRBJ2-3; len: 14; v_gene: TRBV2; d_gene: TRBD1; abundance: -; CDR3aa: CASTRRDRDDTQYF; CDR3nt: TGTGCCAGCACACGCCGGGACAGGGATGATACGCAGTATTTT
j_gene: TRBJ2-7; len: 15; v_gene: TRBV11-3; d_gene: -; abundance: -; CDR3aa: CASSFSGGHNYEQYF; CDR3nt: TGTGCCAGCAGCTTTTCAGGCGGACACAACTACGAGCAGTACTTC
j_gene: TRBJ1-1; len: 14; v_gene: TRBV7-3; d_gene: -; abundance: -; CDR3aa: CASSLRAGGTEAFF; CDR3nt: TGTGCCAGCAGCTTAAGAGCGGGAGGGACTGAAGCTTTCTTT
j_gene: TRBJ1-3; len: 15; v_gene: TRBV4-3; d_gene: -; abundance: -; CDR3aa: CASSPDKVIGNTIYF; CDR3nt: TGCGCCAGCAGCCCAGACAAAGTAATTGGAAACACCATATATTTT
j_gene: TRBJ2-3; len: 13; v_gene: TRBV11-2; d_gene: -; abundance: -; CDR3aa: CASSFEGGGARYF; CDR3nt: TGTGCCAGCAGCTTTGAGGGAGGGGGCGCCCGGTATTTT
j_gene: TRBJ2-7; len: 11; v_gene: TRBV29-1; d_gene: -; abundance: medium-sized; CDR3aa: CSVRLAYEQYF; CDR3nt: TGCAGCGTGAGACTAGCCTACGAGCAGTACTTC
j_gene: TRBJ2-7; len: 18; v_gene: TRBV13; d_gene: TRBD2; abundance: -; CDR3aa: CASSAHSGGPSISYEQYF; CDR3nt: TGTGCCAGCAGCGCCCATAGCGGGGGGCCCTCTATTAGCTACGAGCAGTACTTC
j_gene: TRBJ1-2; len: 16; v_gene: TRBV18; d_gene: -; abundance: -; CDR3aa: CASSPTSGLAWYGYTF; CDR3nt: TGTGCCAGCTCACCAACCTCAGGGCTTGCCTGGTATGGCTACACCTTC
j_gene: TRBJ1-1; len: 14; v_gene: TRBV5-1; d_gene: -; abundance: -; CDR3aa: CASSLTGGTTEAFF; CDR3nt: TGCGCCAGCAGCTTGACGGGGGGTACTACTGAAGCTTTCTTT
j_gene: TRBJ2-5; len: 14; v_gene: TRBV5-4; d_gene: -; abundance: -; CDR3aa: CASSLTAEGETQYF; CDR3nt: TGTGCCAGCAGCTTAACAGCGGAAGGAGAGACCCAGTACTTC
j_gene: TRBJ2-3; len: 15; v_gene: TRBV19; d_gene: -; abundance: -; CDR3aa: CASWGQPPYTDTQYF; CDR3nt: TGTGCCAGCTGGGGGCAGCCCCCCTACACAGATACGCAGTATTTT
j_gene: TRBJ2-7; len: 14; v_gene: TRBV27; d_gene: -; abundance: -; CDR3aa: CASSPELGPYEQYF; CDR3nt: TGTGCCAGCAGTCCCGAGTTAGGCCCCTACGAGCAGTACTTC
j_gene: TRBJ1-1; len: 14; v_gene: TRBV27; d_gene: -; abundance: -; CDR3aa: CASPPDGGRLWAFF; CDR3nt: TGTGCCAGCCCACCCGATGGGGGAAGGCTATGGGCTTTCTTT
j_gene: TRBJ1-2; len: 14; v_gene: TRBV19; d_gene: -; abundance: -; CDR3aa: CASSISADSHGYTF; CDR3nt: TGTGCCAGTAGTATATCCGCAGACTCCCATGGCTACACCTTC
j_gene: TRBJ2-5; len: 16; v_gene: TRBV7-7; d_gene: TRBD2; abundance: -; CDR3aa: CASSLLRSGGGETQYF; CDR3nt: TGTGCCAGCAGCCTCCTGAGATCGGGGGGAGGAGAGACCCAGTACTTC
j_gene: TRBJ1-2; len: 18; v_gene: TRBV18; d_gene: TRBD1; abundance: -; CDR3aa: CASSPRGQGTIFDYGYTF; CDR3nt: TGTGCCAGCTCACCAAGGGGACAGGGGACGATTTTTGACTATGGCTACACCTTC
j_gene: TRBJ2-3; len: 14; v_gene: TRBV7-2; d_gene: -; abundance: -; CDR3aa: CASSLSSPGDTQYF; CDR3nt: TGTGCCAGCAGCTTATCCTCTCCTGGAGATACGCAGTATTTT
j_gene: TRBJ2-5; len: 18; v_gene: TRBV6-1; d_gene: TRBD2; abundance: medium-sized; CDR3aa: CARSERFVASGAGETQYF; CDR3nt: TGTGCCAGGAGTGAAAGGTTTGTGGCTAGCGGTGCCGGAGAGACCCAGTACTTC
j_gene: TRBJ2-3; len: 19; v_gene: TRBV9; d_gene: TRBD2; abundance: once; CDR3aa: CASSVGVRGLAGGIDTQYF; CDR3nt: TGTGCCAGCAGCGTAGGAGTCCGGGGGCTAGCGGGAGGAATAGATACGCAGTATTTT
j_gene: TRBJ1-2; len: 17; v_gene: TRBV9; d_gene: TRBD1; abundance: -; CDR3aa: CASSVAFPTGMTDGYTF; CDR3nt: TGTGCCAGCAGCGTAGCCTTCCCGACAGGGATGACTGATGGCTACACCTTC
j_gene: TRBJ2-2; len: 13; v_gene: TRBV19; d_gene: -; abundance: once; CDR3aa: CASSLPEPGELFF; CDR3nt: TGTGCCAGTAGTCTACCTGAACCCGGGGAGCTGTTTTTT